The 18 T cell receptor beta chains below all came from one sample that was sequenced in a study of T cells after yellow fever vaccination. TCRdb fed the 5' RACE reads into MiXCR, producing one record per CDR3 protein. The repertoire includes about 85,000 distinct CDR3 sequences, roughly 15% of them detected once, and around 23% sits in the top ten. The source was CD8+ T cells not binding an NS4B(214-222) dextramer, sorted from PBMCs, collected roughly 20 days after the first yellow fever vaccination. The source is a man in his late teens or twenties who received the YFV17D yellow fever vaccine.

The gene calls are TRBV6-1 and TRBJ1-5; unclear D gene. The germline V gene has CDR1 MNHNS and CDR2 SASEGT. Between the trimmed V and J ends, which lost 5 bases and 0 bases, there was a span of 11 bases. The CDR3 has 15 amino acids. The CDR3 DNA sequence: TGTGCCAGCAGTATGTCGTGGGGTAGCAATCAGCCCCAGCATTTT. This sequence encodes CASSMSWGSNQPQHF.

The chain joins TRBV6-1 to TRBJ2-7; 11 nucleotides line up with TRBD2. The CDR3 has 14 amino acids. With 4 bases clipped from V and 7 bases from J, the junction kept 6 bases outside the gene matches. Germline values: CDR1 MNHNS, CDR2 SASEGT. CDR3 nucleotides: TGTGCCAGCAGTGGACTAGCGGGGTCGTCAGAGCAGTACTTC. It specifies CASSGLAGSSEQYF.

This clonotype was found a few times. This sequence joins TRBV12-3 or TRBV12-4 and TRBJ2-2, with 7 bases identical to TRBD1. Trimming cost V 7 bases and J 2 bases; bases outside gene matches: 4. There are 14 residues in the CDR3. This CDR3 is CASTGTANTGELFF. CDR3 bases: TGTGCCAGCACTGGGACAGCCAACACCGGGGAGCTGTTTTTT.

The V gene is TRBV3-1, the J gene TRBJ1-3; TRBD1 aligns across 7 bases. The J segment lost 0 bases and the V segment lost 5 bases, leaving 7 bases of the junction unmatched. Germline assignment: CDR1 LGHDT and CDR2 YNNKEL (reference sequence). CDR3 length: 16 residues. CDR3 protein: CASSAHRGGSGNTIYF. DNA of the CDR3: TGTGCCAGCAGCGCACACAGGGGAGGCTCTGGAAACACCATATATTTT. Combining the CDR3 with reference TRBV3-1 and TRBJ1-3 gives the whole variable domain DTAVSQTPKYLVTQMGNDKSIKCEQNLGHDTMYWYKQDSKKFLKIMFSYNNKELIINETVPNRFSPKSPDKAHLNLHINSLELGDSAVYFCASSAHRGGSGNTIYFGEGSWLTVV.

The chain recombines TRBV6-5 with TRBJ2-7; perhaps TRBD1 as D (6 bases). The germline V and J ends were trimmed by 4 bases and 3 bases, with 13 bases remaining between them. CDR1 is MNHEY, CDR2 SVGAGI, per germline. CDR3 length: 14 amino acids. CDR3 nucleotide sequence: TGTGCCAGCAGTTCCAGCTCAGGGGTCTACGAGCAGTACTTC. It is translated as CASSSSSGVYEQYF.

DNA for the CDR3: TGCGCCAGCAGCGGCAGGGGTTGGGAGACCCAGTACTTC. Protein product: CASSGRGWETQYF. The rearrangement uses TRBV5-1 and TRBJ2-5, with D perhaps TRBD1 (6 bases). This CDR3 has 13 amino acids. Trimming pared 4 bases from V and 5 bases from J, leaving 12 bases between. Germline V lookup: CDR1 SGHRS, CDR2 YFSETQ. The entire variable domain, with the rest obtained from reference TRBV5-1 and TRBJ2-5, is as follows: KAGVTQTPRYLIKTRGQQVTLSCSPISGHRSVSWYQQTPGQGLQFLFEYFSETQRNKGNFPGRFSGRQFSNSRSEMNVSTLELGDSALYLCASSGRGWETQYFGPGTRLLVL.

The chain is built from TRBV2 and TRBJ1-4, with 10 bases aligning to TRBD1. CDR1 is SNHLY and CDR2 is FYNNEI in the germline V gene. Trimming at V came to 5 bases and at J to 5 bases, leaving 8 bases not matched to a gene. The CDR3 totals 16 residues. The CDR3 sequence is CASSPGTGVRNEKLFF. The DNA for the CDR3 is TGTGCCAGCAGTCCCGGGACAGGGGTTCGGAATGAAAAACTGTTTTTT.

A note on this clonotype: A clone one base away is much larger, so this may be a read error. The chain combines TRBV27 with TRBJ1-1, with D possibly TRBD1 on 6 matching bases. CDR1 and CDR2 (germline): MNHEY, SMNVEV (reference sequence). The CDR3 runs to 12 residues. The V and J ends lost 2 bases and 7 bases respectively, with 8 bases between them. The CDR3 loop reads CASSLGGSEAFF. DNA of the CDR3: TGTGCCAGCAGTTTAGGGGGCAGTGAAGCTTTCTTT.

This chain uses TRBV27 with TRBJ1-5; D is ambiguous. Trimming left V 4 bases short and J 0 bases short, with 10 bases between. This CDR3 spans 15 amino acids. Germline V gives CDR1 MNHEY, CDR2 SMNVEV (reference sequence). The CDR3 DNA is TGTGCCAGCAGTTATAGGGCTTATAGCAATCAGCCCCAGCATTTT. Translating it yields CASSYRAYSNQPQHF.

This clonotype was seen only a few times. The chain employs TRBV9 and TRBJ2-5; 8 bases match TRBD2. Trimming cost V 0 bases and J 1 base; bases outside gene matches: 2. This CDR3 spans 15 amino acids. Germline V CDR1 and CDR2: SGDLS, YYNGEE. The CDR3, as DNA: TGTGCCAGCAGCGTAGAAGCGGGGGTCCAAGAGACCCAGTACTTC. Translating it yields CASSVEAGVQETQYF. Drawing the rest from reference TRBV9 and TRBJ2-5, the complete variable domain is DSGVTQTPKHLITATGQRVTLRCSPRSGDLSVYWYQQSLDQGLQFLIQYYNGEERAKGNILERFSAQQFPDLHSELNLSSLELGDSALYFCASSVEAGVQETQYFGPGTRLLVL.

This clonotype has more than one count but fewer than ten. The chain couples TRBV28 to TRBJ1-2, with 8 bases aligning to TRBD1. Germline CDR1 is MDHEN and CDR2 is SYDVKM. This CDR3 contains 12 residues. V shed 6 bases, J shed 8 bases, and the junction held 5 bases outside the gene matches. CDR3 residues: CASSPGGGGYTF. CDR3 DNA sequence: TGTGCCAGCAGCCCAGGGGGCGGGGGCTACACCTTC.

CDR3 in amino acids: CSAKGQGFQPQHF. Written as DNA, the CDR3 is TGCAGTGCTAAGGGACAGGGGTTTCAGCCCCAGCATTTT. The rearrangement links TRBV20-1 to TRBJ1-5; 10 nucleotides align to TRBD1. Losses at the gene ends were 4 bases for V and 6 bases for J; bases not matched to a gene: 3. This CDR3 spans 13 amino acids. In germline, CDR1 is DFQATT, CDR2 SNEGSKA (reference sequence).

This clonotype was seen only a few times. The chain joins TRBV20-1 to TRBJ2-3, with 10 bases identical to TRBD2. V dropped 6 bases and J dropped 0; count of bases not matched to a gene: 6. The CDR3 spans 15 residues. The germline gives CDR1 DFQATT, CDR2 SNEGSKA (reference sequence). The CDR3 sequence: CSAHIAGGSTDTQYF. The CDR3 coding sequence is TGCAGTGCACACATAGCGGGGGGCAGCACAGATACGCAGTATTTT.

The chain uses TRBV10-2 and TRBJ2-2; 12 positions agree with TRBD2. V dropped 11 bases and J dropped 9; count of bases not matched to a gene: 10. Germline V gene lookup returns CDR1 WSHSY and CDR2 SAAADI. The CDR3 extends over 14 amino acids. CDR3 coding DNA: TGCGCCCCTCCTTCTAGCGGGGGGGCCCGGGAGCTGTTTTTT. Its translation: CAPPSSGGARELFF.

V gene TRBV4-1 combines with J gene TRBJ2-7; D may correspond to TRBD1 or TRBD2 (5 bases each). Germline loops: CDR1 MGHRA, CDR2 YSYEKL. V gave up 1 base and J gave up 4 bases, with 14 bases separating them. The CDR3 covers 15 residues. The CDR3 DNA reads TGCGCCAGCAGCCAAGGGTGGGGGTCCCGATACGAGCAGTACGTC. It translates to CASSQGWGSRYEQYV.

This clonotype was observed once. The rearrangement uses TRBV4-2 and TRBJ2-1; maybe TRBD2 (5 bases). The CDR3 totals 14 residues. Trimming shortened V by 4 bases and J by 6 bases, and 13 bases separated the two germline ends. CDR1 is LGHNA and CDR2 is YNFKEQ in the germline V gene. The CDR3 coding sequence is TGTGCCAGCAGCCCCGGGGTCCGGCGCAATGAGCAGTTCTTC. Protein product: CASSPGVRRNEQFF.

This clonotype has more than one count but fewer than ten. The chain has TRBV6-4 and TRBJ2-7; D call uncertain. Per germline, CDR1 MRHNA and CDR2 SNTAGT. Trimming cost V 6 bases and J 3 bases, with 6 bases left between them. This CDR3 has 11 residues. Here the CDR3 DNA reads TGTGCCAGCAGCTGCCGCTACGAGCAGTACGTC. The encoded protein is CASSCRYEQYV.

In its sample, this clonotype was seen a few times. The rearrangement links TRBV7-9 to TRBJ2-1; D tentatively fits TRBD1 or TRBD2 (5 bases each). The CDR3 is made up of 14 amino acids. CDR1 is SEHNR and CDR2 is FQNEAQ in the germline V gene (reference sequence). V lost 4 bases to trimming and J lost 5 bases, with 12 bases between them. The CDR3 nucleotides read TGTGCCAGCAGCTGGGGACCCGCCAACAATGAGCAGTTCTTC. The encoded protein is CASSWGPANNEQFF.